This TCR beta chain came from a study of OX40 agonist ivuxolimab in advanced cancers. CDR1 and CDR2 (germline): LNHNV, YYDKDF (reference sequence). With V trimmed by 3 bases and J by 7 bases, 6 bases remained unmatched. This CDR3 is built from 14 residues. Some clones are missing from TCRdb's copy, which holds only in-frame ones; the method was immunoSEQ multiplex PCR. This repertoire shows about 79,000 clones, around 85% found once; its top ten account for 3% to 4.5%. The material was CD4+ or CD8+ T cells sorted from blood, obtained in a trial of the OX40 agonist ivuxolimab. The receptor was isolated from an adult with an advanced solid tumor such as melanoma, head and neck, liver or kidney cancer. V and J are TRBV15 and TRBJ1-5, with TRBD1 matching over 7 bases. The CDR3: CATSSDRAGQPQHF. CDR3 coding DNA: TGTGCCACCAGCAGTGACAGGGCCGGGCAGCCCCAGCATTTT.